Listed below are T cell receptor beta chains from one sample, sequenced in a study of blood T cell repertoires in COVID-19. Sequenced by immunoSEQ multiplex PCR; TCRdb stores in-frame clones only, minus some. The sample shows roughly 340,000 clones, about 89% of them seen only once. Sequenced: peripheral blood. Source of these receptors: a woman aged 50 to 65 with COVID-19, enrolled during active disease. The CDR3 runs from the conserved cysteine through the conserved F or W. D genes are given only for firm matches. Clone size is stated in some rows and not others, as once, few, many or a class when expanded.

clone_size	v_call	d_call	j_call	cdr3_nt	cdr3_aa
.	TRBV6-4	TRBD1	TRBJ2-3	TGTGCCAGCAGTGACAGGGGGCGAACAGATACGCAGTATTTT	CASSDRGRTDTQYF
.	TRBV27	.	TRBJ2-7	TGTGCCAGCAGCAAAGCTCAGGGAAACTACGAGCAGTACTTC	CASSKAQGNYEQYF
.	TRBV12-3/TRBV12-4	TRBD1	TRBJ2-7	TGTGCCAGCACCGAAATACAGGGGGCGAGTCCGTACTTC	CASTEIQGASPYF
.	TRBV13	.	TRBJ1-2	TGTGCCAGCAGCTTAGGCCAGCAGGTTAACTATGGCTACACCTTC	CASSLGQQVNYGYTF
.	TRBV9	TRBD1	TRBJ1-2	TGTGCCAGCAGCGAGGACAGGGGACCTAACTATGGCTACACCTTC	CASSEDRGPNYGYTF
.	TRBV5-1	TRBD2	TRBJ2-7	TGCGCCAGCAGCTTGGACGGGAGGGCCATTTACGAGCAGTACTTC	CASSLDGRAIYEQYF
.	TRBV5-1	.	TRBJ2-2	TGCGCCAGCAGCTTTAATACAGGGAACACCGGGGAGCTGTTTTTT	CASSFNTGNTGELFF
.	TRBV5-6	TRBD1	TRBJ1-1	TGTGCCAGCAGCTTAACAGGGGATTACACTGAAGCTTTCTTT	CASSLTGDYTEAFF
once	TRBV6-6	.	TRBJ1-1	TGTGCCAGCAGTTACTCTACAGGGTTGGGGAACACTGAAGCTTTCTTT	CASSYSTGLGNTEAFF
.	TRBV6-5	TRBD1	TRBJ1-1	TGTGCCACCAATAGGGGGCTGCAGAACACTGAAGCTTTCTTT	CATNRGLQNTEAFF
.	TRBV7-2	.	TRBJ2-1	TGTGCCAGCAGGACTGACAGCTACAATGAGCAGTTCTTC	CASRTDSYNEQFF
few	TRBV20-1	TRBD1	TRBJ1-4	TGCAGTGCTAGTGGGACAGTAAATGAAAAACTGTTTTTT	CSASGTVNEKLFF
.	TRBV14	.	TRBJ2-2	TGTGCCAGCAGCCATATCCCGGACAGCGCGAACACCGGGGAGCTGTTTTTT	CASSHIPDSANTGELFF
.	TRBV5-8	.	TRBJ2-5	TGTGCCAGCAGCTTGGGGAGAGGGAGGGAGACCCAGTACTTC	CASSLGRGRETQYF
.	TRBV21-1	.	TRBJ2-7	TGTGCCAGCAGCAAAGCAAGCGGGAGGAAATCCAGAGCGAAGTACTTC	CASSKASGRKSRAKYF
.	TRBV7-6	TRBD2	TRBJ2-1	TGTGCCAGCAGCTTAGTGCCCTCTAGCGGGGTAGACAATGAGCAGTTCTTC	CASSLVPSSGVDNEQFF
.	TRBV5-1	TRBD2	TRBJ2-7	TGCGCCAGCAGCCCCGGACTAGCGTACTCCTACGAGCAGTACTTC	CASSPGLAYSYEQYF
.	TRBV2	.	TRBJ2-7	TGTGCCAGCAGTGACTTCTACGAGCAGTACTTC	CASSDFYEQYF
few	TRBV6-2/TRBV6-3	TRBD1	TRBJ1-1	TGTGCCAGCAGTCGACAGGGGGCTGGCACTGAAGCTTTCTTT	CASSRQGAGTEAFF
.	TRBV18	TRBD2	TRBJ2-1	TGTGCCAGCTCACACTACGCCGGGACTAACGACTACAATGAGCAGTTCTTC	CASSHYAGTNDYNEQFF
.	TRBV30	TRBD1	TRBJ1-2	TGTGCCTGGAGTGTATTTAACAGGGGGCTGCACTATGGCTACACCTTC	CAWSVFNRGLHYGYTF
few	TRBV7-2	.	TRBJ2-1	TGTGCCAGCAGCTTAGCGCAGGGGACCTCCTACAATGAGCAGTTCTTC	CASSLAQGTSYNEQFF
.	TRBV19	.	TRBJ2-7	TGTGCCAGTAGTAACAGGGACATGACCTACGAGCAGTACTTC	CASSNRDMTYEQYF
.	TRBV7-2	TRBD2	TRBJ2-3	TGTGCCAGCAGCGCTACCGGGACTAGCGGGAGTAAACCAGATACGCAGTATTTT	CASSATGTSGSKPDTQYF
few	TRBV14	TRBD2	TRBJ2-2	TGTGCCAGCAGCACTAGCGCGGCCGGGGAGCTGTTTTTT	CASSTSAAGELFF
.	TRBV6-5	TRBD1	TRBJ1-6	TGTGCCAGCAGGACAGGGATATATTCACCCCTCCACTTT	CASRTGIYSPLHF
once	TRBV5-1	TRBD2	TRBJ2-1	TGCGCCAGCAGCTTGGAGGCTAGCGGGAGTTACAATGAGCAGTTCTTC	CASSLEASGSYNEQFF
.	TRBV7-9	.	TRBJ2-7	TGTGCCAGCAGCTTAATCGGGGGCGAGCAGTACTTC	CASSLIGGEQYF
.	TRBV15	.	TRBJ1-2	TGTGCCACCAGCAGAGCAGGAAAAGAATATGGCTACACCTTC	CATSRAGKEYGYTF
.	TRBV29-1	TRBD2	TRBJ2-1	TGCAGCGTTGAGGGACTAGCTCGCAATGAGCAGTTCTTC	CSVEGLARNEQFF
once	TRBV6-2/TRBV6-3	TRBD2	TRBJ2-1	TGTGCCAGCAGTTCTCCTCTAGCGGGCGACAATGAGCAGTTCTTC	CASSSPLAGDNEQFF
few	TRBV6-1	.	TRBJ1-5	TGTGCCAGCAGTGAAGGAGCTGGCAATCAGCCCCAGCATTTT	CASSEGAGNQPQHF
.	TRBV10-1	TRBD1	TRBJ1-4	TGCGCCAGCGGTCGACAGGGGCTTGAGTCTAATGAAAAACTGTTTTTT	CASGRQGLESNEKLFF
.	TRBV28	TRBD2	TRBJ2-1	TGTGCCAGCAGTTCAACTAGCGGGGGGTACAATGAGCAGTTCTTC	CASSSTSGGYNEQFF
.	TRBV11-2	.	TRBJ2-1	TGTGCCAGCAGCTTTTTCGATGAGCAGTTCTTC	CASSFFDEQFF
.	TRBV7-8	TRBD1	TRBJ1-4	TGTGCCAGCAGCCCTGGACAGGGGGCGCCCCGACTGTTTTTT	CASSPGQGAPRLFF
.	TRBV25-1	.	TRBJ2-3	TGTGCCAGCAGTGAATTTTCCCCCGGGGAAGGATTAGATACGCAGTATTTT	CASSEFSPGEGLDTQYF
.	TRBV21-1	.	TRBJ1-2	TGTGCCAGCAGCAAAAACGACAGAATCAACTATGGCTACACCTTC	CASSKNDRINYGYTF
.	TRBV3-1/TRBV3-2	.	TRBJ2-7	TGTGCCAGCAGCCCAGGGGCTTCAAACTACGAGCAGTACTTC	CASSPGASNYEQYF
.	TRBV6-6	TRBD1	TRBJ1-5	TGTGCCAGCAGTTACTCGATGACAGGGGTAAGTCAGCCCCAGCATTTT	CASSYSMTGVSQPQHF
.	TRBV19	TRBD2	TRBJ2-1	TGTGCCAGTAGTACTTCCCTAGCGGGAGCCAGTTACAAACGCAATGAGCAGTTCTTC	CASSTSLAGASYKRNEQFF
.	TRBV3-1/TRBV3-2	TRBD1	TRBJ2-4	TGTGCCAGCAGCCTCCGGGACAGTCTATACTTC	CASSLRDSLYF
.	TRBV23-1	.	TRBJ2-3	TGCGCCAGCAGTCACTACCCCCCGGGTCATTACACAGATACGCAGTATTTT	CASSHYPPGHYTDTQYF